The 29 T cell receptor beta chains below come from one sample, sequenced in a study of shared clonotypes between healthy human individuals. The assay was immunoSEQ multiplex PCR, and TCRdb's table has in-frame clones only and misses some. This table has a few million clones, more than 90% appearing once. The sample comprised naive CD4+ T cells sorted from blood. Documented subset: CD45RA+ positively selected. The receptors here all came from a man in his late teens or twenties in good health.

As concerns this clone: One end of the junction fails to match germline, which may point to a read error. The chain couples TRBV15 to TRBJ1-4; 7 bases are shared with TRBD1. The germline V gene encodes CDR1 LNHNV and CDR2 YYDKDF (reference sequence). CDR3 length equals 13 residues. Written as DNA, the CDR3 is TGTGCCACCAGCAGAGATCAGGGGGGGATGCCCTATTTT. Its translation is CATSRDQGGMPYF.

V usage is TRBV7-6 and J usage is TRBJ2-3; 9 positions match TRBD2. The germline V gene has CDR1 SGHVS and CDR2 FNYEAQ. CDR3 length: 17 amino acids. Losses at the gene ends were 5 bases for V and 2 bases for J; bases not matched to a gene: 11. In DNA, the CDR3 is TGTGCCAGCAGCCCGAGCGGGCTAGCGGGATTCACAGATACGCAGTATTTT. Translated, it gives CASSPSGLAGFTDTQYF.

V gene TRBV18 combines with J gene TRBJ1-6; the D gene is possibly TRBD1 (5 bases). This CDR3 comprises 13 residues. Trimming took off 2 bases at V and 9 bases at J, with 8 bases between the two ends. Germline-derived CDR1 and CDR2 are KGHSH and LQKENI. For the CDR3, the DNA is TGTGCCAGCTCACCAGGGGACCCTTCACCCCTCCACTTT. This translates into CASSPGDPSPLHF.

On this clone: Other DNA sequences in this sample translate to the same CDR3. The chain uses TRBV5-1 and TRBJ2-5, with D hard to call. The CDR3 runs 12 residues. The germline gives CDR1 SGHRS, CDR2 YFSETQ. Trimming left V 4 bases short and J 2 bases short, with 6 bases between. The CDR3 nucleotides read TGCGCCAGCAGCCTCCAACAAGAGACCCAGTACTTC. Amino acid sequence: CASSLQQETQYF.

For this clone: Other DNA sequences in this specimen translate into the identical CDR3. V usage is TRBV5-4 and J usage is TRBJ1-1; TRBD1 agrees at 7 bases. This CDR3 is 13 amino acids long. Per germline, CDR1 SGHNT and CDR2 YYREEE (reference sequence). V shed 3 bases and J 4 bases; nucleotides not matched to a gene: 3. The DNA for the CDR3 is TGTGCCAGCAGCTCCGCAGGGGGCACTGAAGCTTTCTTT. This translates into CASSSAGGTEAFF.

The CDR3 spells CASRIEVFTDTQYF. CDR3 bases: TGTGCCAGCCGTATAGAGGTTTTCACAGATACGCAGTATTTT. The chain combines TRBV2 with TRBJ2-3; D unresolved. CDR1 is SNHLY, CDR2 FYNNEI, per germline. V was pared by 8 bases and J by 2 bases, with 14 bases between. The CDR3 consists of 14 residues.

The chain links TRBV11-2 to TRBJ1-2; no definite D call. The CDR3 consists of 15 residues. The ends were cut back, 4 bases at V and 4 bases at J, with 16 bases in the middle. The germline V gene encodes CDR1 SGHAT and CDR2 FQNNGV. CDR3 sequence: CASSWYSDHLYGYTF. DNA of the CDR3: TGTGCCAGCAGCTGGTATAGCGACCACCTCTATGGCTACACCTTC.

On this clone: Other DNA sequences of this sample code for an identical CDR3. V usage is TRBV30 and J usage is TRBJ1-1; no firm D call. The V and J ends lost 0 bases and 8 bases respectively, with 7 bases between them. From germline, CDR1 is GTSNPN and CDR2 SVGIG (reference sequence). The CDR3 has 11 amino acids. CDR3 sequence reads: CAWSVLGEAFF. The CDR3 DNA is TGTGCCTGGAGTGTACTAGGAGAAGCTTTCTTT. Looking up the rest from reference TRBV30 and TRBJ1-1 gives the full variable domain: SQTIHQWPATLVQPVGSPLSLECTVEGTSNPNLYWYRQAAGRGLQLLFYSVGIGQISSEVPQNLSASRPQDRQFILSSKKLLLSDSGFYLCAWSVLGEAFFGQGTRLTVV.

The chain carries TRBV4-1 and TRBJ1-1; D is uncertain. CDR1 MGHRA and CDR2 YSYEKL come from the germline V gene. Trimming took off 1 base at V and 5 bases at J, with 5 bases between the two ends. CDR3 length: 12 residues. CDR3 residues: CASSQGWTEAFF. The CDR3 nucleotides are TGCGCCAGCAGCCAAGGGTGGACTGAAGCTTTCTTT.

The chain uses TRBV25-1 and TRBJ2-7, with D maybe TRBD1 (5 bases). CDR1 is MGHDK, CDR2 SYGVNS, per germline. V was cut by 4 bases and J by 1 base, with 8 bases left in between. This CDR3 spans 13 amino acids. This CDR3 is CASSGTKSYEQYF. CDR3 DNA sequence: TGTGCCAGCAGTGGGACAAAATCCTACGAGCAGTACTTC.

The chain couples TRBV7-3 to TRBJ2-7, with a tentative D call TRBD2 (5 bases). V was pared by 0 bases and J by 5 bases, with 8 bases between. In germline, CDR1 is SGHTA, CDR2 FQGTGA. This CDR3 region has 13 residues. The DNA of the CDR3 is TGTGCCAGCAGCTTAACGACGGGGAACGAGCAGTACTTC. Residues: CASSLTTGNEQYF.

The chain is built from TRBV28 and TRBJ2-7; possibly TRBD2 for D (5 bases). The CDR3 is 12 amino acids. Germline V gives CDR1 MDHEN, CDR2 SYDVKM. Trimming stripped 6 bases from V and 10 bases from J, with 16 bases between. The CDR3 coding sequence is TGTGCCAGCAGAATGTATCCGGGATACCAGTACTTC. As protein: CASRMYPGYQYF. The full variable domain, its missing parts supplied by reference TRBV28 and TRBJ2-7, is DVKVTQSSRYLVKRTGEKVFLECVQDMDHENMFWYRQDPGLGLRLIYFSYDVKMKEKGDIPEGYSVSREKKERFSLILESASTNQTSMYLCASRMYPGYQYFGPGTRLTVT.

This clone came up once. This chain joins TRBV5-1 and TRBJ2-3; D might be TRBD1 (6 bases). V was clipped by 0 bases and J by 4 bases, with 12 bases between them. The germline gives CDR1 SGHRS, CDR2 YFSETQ. The CDR3 runs 15 residues. The DNA of the CDR3 is TGCGCCAGCAGCTTGGTGGGGGCCGGGGCAGATACGCAGTATTTT. Its translation: CASSLVGAGADTQYF.

V and J are TRBV18 and TRBJ2-2, with D unclear. Germline CDR1 is KGHSH and CDR2 is LQKENI. V lost 0 bases, J lost 4 bases, and 12 bases lay in between. The CDR3 is 16 residues long. CDR3 sequence reads: CASSPPNQATTGELFF. Here the CDR3 DNA reads TGTGCCAGCTCACCACCCAACCAGGCTACCACCGGGGAGCTGTTTTTT.

Only one count was recorded for this clone. This chain links TRBV29-1 with TRBJ2-5, with 8 bases identical to TRBD2. Matching the DNA end better, TRBJ2-7 makes the J call doubtful. The CDR3 loop spans 13 amino acids. Germline V gene sequence: CDR1 SQVTM, CDR2 ANQGSEA. DNA of the CDR3: TGCAGCGCCAATAGCGGGGTTTCCTACGAGCAGTACTTC. Amino acids: CSANSGVSYEQYF.

Only one count was recorded for this clone. The chain carries TRBV19 and TRBJ1-5; TRBD1 might be the D (6 bases). Germline CDR1 reads LNHDA; CDR2 reads SQIVND (reference sequence). This CDR3 region has 17 residues. V gave up 8 bases and J gave up 6 bases, with 26 bases separating them. CDR3 amino acids: CASVAGTLVGLSQPQHF. The CDR3 bases are TGTGCCAGTGTCGCCGGGACATTGGTCGGGTTGAGTCAGCCCCAGCATTTT.

The chain is built from TRBV27 and TRBJ2-3, with 15 bases matching TRBD2. The junction had 8 bases not matched to a gene; V was cut back by 6 bases and J by 7 bases. The length of the CDR3 is 16 residues. Germline CDR1 and CDR2: MNHEY and SMNVEV (reference sequence). The CDR3 sequence: CASSPRTSGGAYTQYF. CDR3 coding DNA: TGTGCCAGCAGCCCTCGGACTAGCGGGGGGGCATATACGCAGTATTTT.

The chain joins TRBV11-3 to TRBJ2-1; D is ambiguous. The CDR3 totals 13 residues. Trimming cost V 1 base and J 9 bases, with 10 bases left between them. CDR1 and CDR2 from the germline V gene are SGHNT and YENEEA. DNA for the CDR3: TGTGCCAGCAGCTTAGGCAAGGTCGGTGAGCAGTTCTTC. As protein: CASSLGKVGEQFF.

This clone was counted between two and nine times. The rearrangement joins TRBV25-1 to TRBJ2-7, with D possibly being TRBD1 (5 bases). The CDR3 consists of 11 residues. CDR1 is MGHDK and CDR2 is SYGVNS in the germline V gene. V gave up 10 bases and J gave up 2 bases, with 9 bases separating them. The CDR3 bases are TGTGCCACTGCGGACACCTACGAGCAGTACTTC. Its protein is CATADTYEQYF.

This clone was picked up one time. This chain uses TRBV5-4 with TRBJ2-2; D is ambiguous. Germline V gene sequence: CDR1 SGHNT, CDR2 YYREEE (reference sequence). This CDR3 comprises 12 residues. V was pared by 5 bases and J by 5 bases, with 7 bases between. CDR3 DNA: TGTGCCAGCAGTCACATAACCGGGGAGCTGTTTTTT. Translating it yields CASSHITGELFF.

This chain joins TRBV5-1 and TRBJ2-1; 10 nucleotides agree with TRBD2. The germline gives CDR1 SGHRS, CDR2 YFSETQ. V dropped 4 bases and J dropped 9; count of bases not matched to a gene: 10. This CDR3 is 15 amino acids long. CDR3 in amino acids: CASSRGSSGSLEQFF. CDR3 nucleotides: TGCGCCAGCAGCCGTGGGTCTAGCGGGAGTCTTGAGCAGTTCTTC.

The J gene is TRBJ2-2, the V gene TRBV29-1, with D possibly TRBD2 on 5 matching bases. The CDR3 loop spans 14 amino acids. Trimming took 7 bases from V and 4 from J, leaving 16 bases between them. Germline CDR1 is SQVTM and CDR2 is ANQGSEA. The CDR3 nucleotides are TGCAGCGCTGGTATGCGACTAAGCACCGGGGAGCTGTTTTTT. This encodes CSAGMRLSTGELFF.

The CDR3 DNA reads TGTGCCAGCAGCGTAACAGGGTCATTGGGCTACACCTTC. This translates into CASSVTGSLGYTF. The V and J genes are TRBV9 and TRBJ1-2; maybe TRBD1 (6 bases). The germline gives CDR1 SGDLS, CDR2 YYNGEE. CDR3 size: 13 residues. Trimming cost V 1 base and J 8 bases, with 12 bases left between them.

This rearrangement joins TRBV11-2 to TRBJ2-3; TRBD1 matches at 9 bases. The CDR3 has 15 amino acids. Looked up from germline, CDR1 is SGHAT and CDR2 is FQNNGV. With 5 bases clipped from V and 2 bases from J, the junction kept 5 bases outside the gene matches. The CDR3 here is CASSKDRGPTDTQYF. The DNA of the CDR3 is TGTGCCAGCAGCAAGGACAGGGGCCCCACAGATACGCAGTATTTT.

The chain recombines TRBV27 with TRBJ2-5; 10 bases are a match to TRBD2. Germline CDR1 is MNHEY and CDR2 is SMNVEV (reference sequence). This CDR3 is 16 amino acids long. V lost 6 bases to trimming and J lost 4 bases; unmatched junction nucleotides: 11. CDR3 region: CASSRIAGGGVETQYF. The CDR3 DNA reads TGTGCCAGCAGCCGAATAGCGGGAGGCGGGGTAGAGACCCAGTACTTC.

The V and J genes are TRBV5-1 and TRBJ2-5; tentative D call: TRBD1 (5 bases). This CDR3 comprises 15 residues. Trimming removed 0 bases from V and 0 bases from J, with 9 bases in between. Looked up from germline, CDR1 is SGHRS and CDR2 is YFSETQ. The CDR3 DNA follows: TGCGCCAGCAGCTTGGCAGGGCAGTACCAAGAGACCCAGTACTTC. Protein: CASSLAGQYQETQYF.

The CDR3 region has the DNA TGCAGCGTCCGTAGCGCAGATACGCAGTATTTT. Amino acids: CSVRSADTQYF. V and J are TRBV29-1 and TRBJ2-3; possible D gene TRBD2, 5 bases. Germline CDR1 SQVTM, CDR2 ANQGSEA. The CDR3 runs 11 residues. V lost 6 bases and J lost 4, with 8 bases in between.

The genes are TRBV10-2 and TRBJ2-5, with D unclear. The CDR3 spans 14 residues. Trimming removed 2 bases at V and 5 bases at J, with 12 bases between. Germline CDR1 is WSHSY and CDR2 is SAAADI. CDR3 region: CASSETRAPETQYF. The CDR3 nucleotides read TGCGCCAGCAGTGAGACCCGTGCCCCCGAGACCCAGTACTTC.

This clone was seen only a few times. In the same sample, other DNA sequences code for this CDR3. The chain uses TRBV19 and TRBJ1-5; 7 bases align to TRBD1. Germline V lookup: CDR1 LNHDA, CDR2 SQIVND (reference sequence). The ends lost 6 bases at V and 3 bases at J; junction bases unmatched: 5. This CDR3 is built from 14 residues. CDR3 sequence (DNA): TGTGCCAGTAGCCTACAGGGGAACAATCAGCCCCAGCATTTT. It codes for CASSLQGNNQPQHF.